This T cell receptor (beta chain) was profiled in a study of T cells in Graves' hyperthyroidism and ophthalmopathy. Study-wide results and caveats: Most thyroid clonotypes expanded above 0.001 were also detected in blood.

Germline lookup yields CDR1 KGHSH and CDR2 LQKENI. The CDR3 sequence is 14 residues long. The germline V and J ends were trimmed by 3 bases and 7 bases, with 13 bases remaining between them. Amplification yielded TCR beta CDR3 regions, with RNA transcripts as the source. A set of HTBI primers served as the primers for a first-round RT-PCR of the TCR CDR3. TCRdb reanalysed the multiplex PCR reads using MiXCR and keeps one entry per CDR3 protein. The repertoire includes roughly 750,000 distinct CDR3 sequences, approximately 16% of them detected once, and roughly 8% sits in the top ten. Points on this clonotype: The antigen remains unidentified.

The rearrangement joins TRBV18 to TRBJ2-1; D ambiguous. This clonotype originated in a young man with Graves' hyperthyroidism. Sequenced: blood. The CDR3 protein is CASSPPSDGNEQFF. As DNA, the CDR3 is TGTGCCAGCTCACCCCCTTCGGACGGGAATGAGCAGTTCTTC.